These 17 T cell receptor beta chains came from one sample sequenced in a study of identical twins. TCRdb reprocessed the 5' RACE reads via MiXCR and lists one record per CDR3 protein. The data hold a few hundred thousand distinct CDR3 sequences, with more than 9% observed a single time. The same sample was also studied in work on yellow fever vaccine responses in identical twins.

The sequenced sample consisted of CD8+ T cells sorted from blood. These receptor sequences come from a young woman in good health.

In the case of this clonotype: Its ends do not fully match the called genes, so a read error is possible. The chain couples TRBV3-1 to TRBJ2-1; 9 nucleotides align to TRBD2. Germline CDR1 is LGHDT and CDR2 is YNNKEL (reference sequence). CDR3 size: 17 residues. The CDR3 DNA sequence: TGTGCCAGCTGCCAAGATCTGGCTAGCGGGGCCTACAATGAGCAGTTCTTC. Translated: CASCQDLASGAYNEQFF.

Only a few counts were recorded for this clonotype. The V gene is TRBV7-9, the J gene TRBJ2-5; tentative D call: TRBD2 (5 bases). The CDR3 runs 16 residues. CDR1 is SEHNR, CDR2 FQNEAQ, per germline (reference sequence). V was pared by 0 bases and J by 2 bases, with 13 bases between. CDR3 amino acids: CASSLARVEVQETQYF. The DNA of the CDR3 is TGTGCCAGCAGCTTAGCCCGCGTGGAGGTTCAAGAGACCCAGTACTTC.

In its sample, this clonotype was seen a few times. The chain couples TRBV28 to TRBJ2-1; D is uncertain. The CDR3 consists of 13 residues. Trimming removed 4 bases at V and 6 bases at J, with 10 bases between. Per germline, CDR1 MDHEN and CDR2 SYDVKM. The CDR3 nucleotides are TGTGCCAGCAGTTCGCCCGGTGGCAATGAGCAGTTCTTC. Translating gives CASSSPGGNEQFF.

This clonotype was recorded many times. The chain couples TRBV7-2 to TRBJ1-1; unclear D gene. This CDR3 spans 12 amino acids. V gave up 5 bases and J gave up 6 bases, with 10 bases separating them. The germline gives CDR1 SGHTA, CDR2 FQGNSA. The CDR3, as DNA: TGTGCCAGCAGCCCGCCCCTGTCTGAAGCTTTCTTT. It specifies CASSPPLSEAFF.

A few counts support this clonotype. The rearrangement links TRBV5-5 to TRBJ1-4; possible D gene TRBD1, 6 bases. CDR1 and CDR2 (germline): SGHKS, YYEKEE (reference sequence). CDR3 length: 16 residues. V was clipped by 4 bases and J by 8 bases, with 21 bases between them. CDR3 loop: CASSPTHRVIEEKLFF. CDR3 DNA: TGTGCCAGCAGCCCAACCCACAGGGTCATTGAAGAAAAACTGTTTTTT.

The chain is built from TRBV13 and TRBJ2-3, with a weak D call TRBD2 (7 bases). V was trimmed by 7 bases and J by 5 bases, leaving 16 bases between them. This CDR3 contains 14 residues. In germline, CDR1 is PRHDT, CDR2 FYEKMQ (reference sequence). The CDR3 nucleotides read TGTGCCAGCAACGGGTGGGGGGGCCGAGATACGCAGTATTTT. Amino acid sequence: CASNGWGGRDTQYF.

A few counts support this clonotype. This chain links TRBV14 with TRBJ2-3; D not resolved. Germline V gene sequence: CDR1 SGHDN, CDR2 FVKESK. V was cut by 0 bases and J by 2 bases, with 3 bases left in between. CDR3 length: 13 amino acids. The CDR3 is CASSQENTDTQYF. The CDR3 DNA reads TGTGCCAGCAGCCAAGAGAACACAGATACGCAGTATTTT.

There are a few counts of this clonotype. This chain uses TRBV2 with TRBJ2-7; D remains ambiguous. The V end was cut by 7 bases, the J end by 3 bases, with 16 bases between. Germline CDR1 and CDR2: SNHLY and FYNNEI. The CDR3 length is 14 residues. CDR3 sequence: CASTPVLGDYEQYF. The DNA of the CDR3 is TGTGCCAGCACTCCGGTCCTAGGAGACTACGAGCAGTACTTC.

This clonotype was counted between two and nine times. The CDR3 DNA follows: TGTGCCAGCTCTTCAGGGTATAATGAAGCTTTCTTT. It translates to CASSSGYNEAFF. The chain employs TRBV6-6 and TRBJ1-1; maybe TRBD1 (5 bases). Germline CDR1 and CDR2: MNHNY and SVGAGI (reference sequence). The length of the CDR3 is 12 residues. Trimming cost V 8 bases and J 7 bases, with 14 bases left between them.

This clonotype was seen more than once but under ten times. In nucleotides, the CDR3 is TGTGCCAGCAGTTACTCGCCAGGTAGTCCCTACGAGCAGTACTTC. Protein product: CASSYSPGSPYEQYF. The rearrangement joins TRBV6-2 or TRBV6-3 to TRBJ2-7; D is unresolved. The CDR3 runs to 15 residues. Trimming cost V 0 bases and J 2 bases, with 11 bases left between them. In germline, CDR1 is MNHEY, CDR2 SVGEGT.

The chain combines TRBV2 with TRBJ2-5; D is ambiguous. The CDR3 loop spans 14 amino acids. Per the germline V gene, CDR1 is SNHLY and CDR2 is FYNNEI. V was cut by 6 bases and J by 3 bases, with 14 bases left in between. This CDR3 is CASRDPGLEETQYF. The CDR3 DNA reads TGTGCCAGCAGAGATCCGGGTCTCGAAGAGACCCAGTACTTC.

Concerning this clonotype: A read error is possible here, since a much larger clone lies one base away. The chain uses TRBV4-1 and TRBJ1-1, with unresolved D. Germline V lookup: CDR1 MGHRA, CDR2 YSYEKL. CDR3 length: 14 amino acids. V shed 4 bases and J shed 4 bases, with 13 bases lying between them. The DNA of the CDR3 is TGCGCCAGCAGCCGCTCAGTGGAGATCACTGAAGCTTTCTTT. Its translation: CASSRSVEITEAFF.

CDR3 bases: TGCGCCAGCAGCTTAAGGTCCTACAAGGACCCTGAAGCTTTCTTT. This sequence encodes CASSLRSYKDPEAFF. The chain links TRBV5-1 to TRBJ1-1; D call uncertain. Trimming removed 2 bases at V and 6 bases at J, with 17 bases between. The CDR3 loop spans 15 amino acids. Germline assignment: CDR1 SGHRS and CDR2 YFSETQ. Looking up the rest from reference TRBV5-1 and TRBJ1-1 gives the full variable domain: KAGVTQTPRYLIKTRGQQVTLSCSPISGHRSVSWYQQTPGQGLQFLFEYFSETQRNKGNFPGRFSGRQFSNSRSEMNVSTLELGDSALYLCASSLRSYKDPEAFFGQGTRLTVV.

This clonotype came up a few times. CDR3 sequence (DNA): TGTGCCAGCACCCCCGGGACGATCGAGGGGGAGACCCAGTACTTC. Amino acid sequence: CASTPGTIEGETQYF. The rearrangement uses TRBV2 and TRBJ2-5, with D perhaps matching TRBD1 or TRBD2 (5 bases each). The CDR3 has 15 residues. Germline CDR1 reads SNHLY; CDR2 reads FYNNEI. Trimming pared 7 bases from V and 5 bases from J, leaving 20 bases between. Combining the CDR3 with reference TRBV2 and TRBJ2-5 gives the whole variable domain EPEVTQTPSHQVTQMGQEVILRCVPISNHLYFYWYRQILGQKVEFLVSFYNNEISEKSEIFDDQFSVERPDGSNFTLKIRSTKLEDSAMYFCASTPGTIEGETQYFGPGTRLLVL.

The chain has TRBV5-1 and TRBJ2-1; 7 positions agree with TRBD1. This CDR3 has 17 amino acids. Germline CDR1 is SGHRS and CDR2 is YFSETQ. J gave up 5 bases and V 4 bases, and 15 bases lay outside the gene matches. CDR3 loop: CASSPLNKDRPNNEQFF. In nucleotides, the CDR3 is TGCGCCAGCAGCCCACTAAATAAGGACAGGCCCAACAATGAGCAGTTCTTC.

This chain connects TRBV24-1 to TRBJ2-7; TRBD2 matches at 9 bases. The CDR3 totals 15 residues. J was trimmed by 4 bases and V by 5 bases; bases with no gene match: 8. CDR1 and CDR2 (germline): KGHDR, SFDVKD. The CDR3, as DNA: TGTGCCACCAGTGGCCAGGGACTAGCAGGATACGAGCAGTACTTC. This translates into CATSGQGLAGYEQYF.

This clonotype came up a few times. The gene calls are TRBV28 and TRBJ2-7, with 8 bases identical to TRBD1. This CDR3 has 14 amino acids. Germline CDR1 MDHEN, CDR2 SYDVKM. V dropped 6 bases and J dropped 5; count of bases not matched to a gene: 9. The CDR3 loop reads CASRPRTGNNEQYV. CDR3 nucleotide sequence: TGTGCCAGCAGACCCAGGACAGGGAACAACGAGCAGTACGTC.